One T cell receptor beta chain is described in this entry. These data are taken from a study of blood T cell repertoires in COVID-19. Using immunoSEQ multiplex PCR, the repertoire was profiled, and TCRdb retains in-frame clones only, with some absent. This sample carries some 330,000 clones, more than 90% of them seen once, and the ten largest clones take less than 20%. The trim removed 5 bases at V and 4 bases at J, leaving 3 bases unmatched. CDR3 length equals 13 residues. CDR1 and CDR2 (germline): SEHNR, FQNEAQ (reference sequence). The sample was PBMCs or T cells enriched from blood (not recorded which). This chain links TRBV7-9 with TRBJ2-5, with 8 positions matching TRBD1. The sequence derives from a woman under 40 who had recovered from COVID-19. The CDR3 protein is CASSHDRGETQYF. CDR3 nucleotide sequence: TGTGCCAGCAGCCATGACAGGGGAGAGACCCAGTACTTC.